Presented here are 18 T cell receptor beta chains from one specimen sequenced in a study of blood T cell repertoires in COVID-19. Here immunoSEQ multiplex PCR was the method, and the copy in TCRdb shows in-frame clones only, minus some. The sample records about 170,000 clones, 65% to 80% being singletons. Sequencing was performed on PBMCs or T cells enriched from blood (not recorded which). These TCRs come from a woman in her sixties or seventies in a cohort exposed to, infected with or recovered from COVID-19 (not recorded which).

The chain joins TRBV6-2 or TRBV6-3 to TRBJ1-1; the match to TRBD1 covers 9 bases. J gave up 5 bases and V 6 bases, and 10 bases lay outside the gene matches. The CDR3 runs to 15 residues. Germline V gene sequence: CDR1 MNHEY, CDR2 SVGEGT. This CDR3 is CASSSNRGQGTEAFF. The DNA of the CDR3 is TGTGCCAGCAGCTCCAACAGGGGGCAGGGGACTGAAGCTTTCTTT.

The chain carries TRBV5-1 and TRBJ2-2, with TRBD2 as a possible D gene (5 bases). V dropped 0 bases and J dropped 7 bases, with 10 bases sitting between them. Per the germline V gene, CDR1 is SGHRS and CDR2 is YFSETQ. The CDR3 length is 14 residues. CDR3 bases: TGCGCCAGCAGCTTGGGAGGGAGCGTCGGGGAGCTGTTTTTT. It is translated as CASSLGGSVGELFF.

The chain combines TRBV7-2 with TRBJ1-5; 7 positions agree with TRBD1. CDR1 and CDR2 from the germline V gene are SGHTA and FQGNSA. CDR3 length: 13 residues. The V and J ends lost 4 bases and 7 bases, in that order; junction bases with no gene match: 4. The CDR3 is CASSSQGGQPQHF. The CDR3 nucleotides read TGTGCCAGCAGCTCACAAGGGGGCCAGCCCCAGCATTTT.

This clone was seen only a few times. The rearrangement joins TRBV28 to TRBJ2-7, with D uncertain. This CDR3 has 12 amino acids. CDR1 is MDHEN, CDR2 SYDVKM, per germline. V lost 5 bases, J lost 4 bases, and 9 bases lay in between. The CDR3 DNA is TGTGCCAGCAGTGAAACAGTGTACGAGCAGTACTTC. Translated: CASSETVYEQYF.

This sequence joins TRBV5-1 and TRBJ2-1, with 7 bases matching TRBD1. The CDR3 length is 14 residues. Germline V gene data show CDR1 as SGHRS and CDR2 as YFSETQ. Germline trimming cut 5 bases from V and 3 bases from J; bases unmatched to any gene: 5. The CDR3 DNA follows: TGCGCCAGCAGGTCCGGGACAGACTACAATGAGCAGTTCTTC. Its translation is CASRSGTDYNEQFF.

This rearrangement joins TRBV19 to TRBJ2-1; no reliable D call. V was pared by 5 bases and J by 4 bases, with 12 bases between. Germline assignment: CDR1 LNHDA and CDR2 SQIVND (reference sequence). This CDR3 spans 14 amino acids. CDR3 protein: CASSVQSPYNEQFF. DNA for the CDR3: TGTGCCAGTAGTGTACAGAGCCCGTACAATGAGCAGTTCTTC.

This clone was picked up a small number of times. The V gene is TRBV20-1, the J gene TRBJ1-5; TRBD1 matches at 7 bases. Germline V gene sequence: CDR1 DFQATT, CDR2 SNEGSKA (reference sequence). Unmatched junction bases numbered 12, after V lost 3 bases and J lost 4 bases. The CDR3 has 16 residues. This CDR3 is CSASRGTGTVNQPQHF. The CDR3 DNA follows: TGCAGTGCTAGTAGGGGCACCGGGACAGTTAATCAGCCCCAGCATTTT.

The chain employs TRBV28 and TRBJ2-1, with 7 bases aligning to TRBD2. The CDR3 extends over 14 amino acids. Trimming cost V 6 bases and J 3 bases; bases outside gene matches: 5. The V gene's germline CDR1 is MDHEN and CDR2 SYDVKM. The CDR3, as DNA: TGTGCCAGCAGACCTGGGACTAACTACAATGAGCAGTTCTTC. Protein: CASRPGTNYNEQFF.

The rearrangement joins TRBV5-1 to TRBJ2-7, with 9 bases fitting TRBD1. Germline CDR1 reads SGHRS; CDR2 reads YFSETQ. The CDR3 covers 14 residues. Germline trimming cut 4 bases from V and 2 bases from J; bases unmatched to any gene: 4. CDR3 protein: CASSDRTGAYEQYF. The CDR3 coding sequence is TGCGCCAGCAGCGACCGGACAGGGGCCTACGAGCAGTACTTC.

The chain is built from TRBV13 and TRBJ2-7; TRBD2 is a possible D gene (6 bases). The CDR3 is 13 residues long. CDR1 is PRHDT, CDR2 FYEKMQ, per germline (reference sequence). Trimming left V 5 bases short and J 1 base short, with 9 bases between. This CDR3 is CASSDGTSYEQYF. As DNA, the CDR3 is TGTGCCAGCAGCGACGGGACTTCCTACGAGCAGTACTTC. The full variable domain, its missing parts supplied by reference TRBV13 and TRBJ2-7, is AAGVIQSPRHLIKEKRETATLKCYPIPRHDTVYWYQQGPGQDPQFLISFYEKMQSDKGSIPDRFSAQQFSDYHSELNMSSLELGDSALYFCASSDGTSYEQYFGPGTRLTVT.

This clone was seen only a few times. This chain connects TRBV11-2 to TRBJ2-2; D unresolved. Trimming cost V 1 base and J 7 bases, with 10 bases left between them. This CDR3 comprises 14 residues. Germline V lookup: CDR1 SGHAT, CDR2 FQNNGV. The CDR3 is CASSLALVGGELFF. The CDR3 nucleotides are TGTGCCAGCAGCTTAGCCCTAGTCGGCGGGGAGCTGTTTTTT.

V and J are TRBV28 and TRBJ1-2; 8 bases agree with TRBD1. V was clipped by 6 bases and J by 8 bases; unmatched bases: 5. CDR3 size: 12 residues. The germline gives CDR1 MDHEN, CDR2 SYDVKM. The CDR3 protein is CASSPDRVGYTF. The CDR3 nucleotides read TGTGCCAGCAGCCCGGACAGGGTCGGCTACACCTTC.

The CDR3 protein is CATSSVPRTGGGEQYF. For the CDR3, the DNA is TGTGCCACCAGCAGCGTACCCCGGACAGGTGGGGGCGAGCAGTACTTC. V usage is TRBV15 and J usage is TRBJ2-7, with 7 nucleotides matching TRBD1. The CDR3 totals 16 residues. J lost 6 bases, V lost 3 bases, and 14 bases had no gene match. Germline CDR1 LNHNV, CDR2 YYDKDF (reference sequence).

V and J are TRBV2 and TRBJ2-1, with D perhaps matching TRBD2 (5 bases). CDR3 size: 15 residues. From germline, CDR1 is SNHLY and CDR2 FYNNEI. Deletions cut 5 bases from V and 4 bases from J, with 15 bases between. The CDR3 DNA is TGTGCCAGCAGTTTAGCGTCCCTACCTTACAATGAGCAGTTCTTC. Its translation is CASSLASLPYNEQFF.

The chain recombines TRBV24-1 with TRBJ2-3; D perhaps matches TRBD1 (6 bases). The CDR3 covers 16 residues. V shed 3 bases and J shed 0 bases, with 12 bases lying between them. From germline, CDR1 is KGHDR and CDR2 SFDVKD. CDR3: CATSDPTGISTDTQYF. The CDR3 DNA sequence: TGTGCCACCAGTGATCCGACAGGCATTAGCACAGATACGCAGTATTTT.

This chain connects TRBV5-4 to TRBJ2-1, with TRBD2 identical over 11 bases. There are 19 residues in the CDR3. Trimming took 5 bases from V and 3 from J; bases not matched to a gene: 16. Per the germline V gene, CDR1 is SGHNT and CDR2 is YYREEE (reference sequence). The CDR3 here is CASSGRFSSGRPHYNEQFF. The CDR3 DNA sequence: TGTGCCAGCAGTGGGCGCTTCTCTAGCGGGAGGCCCCACTACAATGAGCAGTTCTTC.

The chain combines TRBV14 with TRBJ1-3, with D possibly being TRBD1 (5 bases). Germline CDR1 and CDR2: SGHDN and FVKESK. V lost 0 bases and J 4 bases, leaving 7 bases between the germline ends. The length of the CDR3 is 14 residues. The CDR3 loop is CASSQERGGNTIYF. The CDR3 DNA sequence: TGTGCCAGCAGCCAAGAGCGGGGGGGAAACACCATATATTTT.

V and J are TRBV19 and TRBJ2-3, with TRBD2 matching 8 bases. The CDR3 spans 16 residues. Germline trimming cut 10 bases from V and 3 bases from J; bases unmatched to any gene: 15. Germline CDR1 and CDR2: LNHDA and SQIVND (reference sequence). The chain's CDR3 is CATSRGGVDGTDTQYF. The CDR3 DNA reads TGTGCCACCTCCCGGGGGGGGGTTGACGGGACAGATACGCAGTATTTT.